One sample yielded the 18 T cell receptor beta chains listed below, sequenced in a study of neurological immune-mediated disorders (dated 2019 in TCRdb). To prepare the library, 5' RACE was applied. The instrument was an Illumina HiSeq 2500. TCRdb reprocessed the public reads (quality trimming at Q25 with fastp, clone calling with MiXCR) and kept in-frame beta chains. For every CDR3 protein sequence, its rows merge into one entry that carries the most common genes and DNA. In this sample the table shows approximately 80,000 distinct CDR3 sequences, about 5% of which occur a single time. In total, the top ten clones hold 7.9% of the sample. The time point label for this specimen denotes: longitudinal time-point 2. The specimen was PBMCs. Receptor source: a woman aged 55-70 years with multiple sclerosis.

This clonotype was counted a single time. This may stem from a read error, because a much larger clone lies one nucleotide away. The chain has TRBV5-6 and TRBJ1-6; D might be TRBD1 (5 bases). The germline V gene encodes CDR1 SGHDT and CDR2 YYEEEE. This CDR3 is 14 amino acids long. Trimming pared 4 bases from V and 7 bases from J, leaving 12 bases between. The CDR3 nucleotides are TGTGCCAGCAGCACCGGGGGGATGAATTCACCCCTCCACTTT. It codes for CASSTGGMNSPLHF.

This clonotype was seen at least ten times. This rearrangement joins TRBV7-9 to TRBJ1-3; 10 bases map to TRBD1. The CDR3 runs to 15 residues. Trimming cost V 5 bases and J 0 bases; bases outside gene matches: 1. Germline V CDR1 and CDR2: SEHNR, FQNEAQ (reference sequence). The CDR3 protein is CASSRQGASGNTIYF. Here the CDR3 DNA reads TGTGCCAGCAGCCGACAGGGGGCCTCTGGAAACACCATATATTTT.

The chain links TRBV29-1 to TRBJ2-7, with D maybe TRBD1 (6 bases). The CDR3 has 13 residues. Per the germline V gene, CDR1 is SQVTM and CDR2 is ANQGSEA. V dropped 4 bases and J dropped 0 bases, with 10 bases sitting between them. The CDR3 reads CSVVDSSSYEQYF. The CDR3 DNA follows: TGCAGCGTTGTGGACAGCAGCTCCTACGAGCAGTACTTC.

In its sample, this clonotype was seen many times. The CDR3 nucleotides are TGCAGTGCAGGAGCTGGGGCTACCTACGAGCAGTACTTC. Translating gives CSAGAGATYEQYF. The rearrangement joins TRBV20-1 to TRBJ2-7; maybe TRBD1 (5 bases). The germline V and J ends were trimmed by 6 bases and 2 bases, with 14 bases remaining between them. The CDR3 is made up of 13 amino acids. Per the germline V gene, CDR1 is DFQATT and CDR2 is SNEGSKA (reference sequence).

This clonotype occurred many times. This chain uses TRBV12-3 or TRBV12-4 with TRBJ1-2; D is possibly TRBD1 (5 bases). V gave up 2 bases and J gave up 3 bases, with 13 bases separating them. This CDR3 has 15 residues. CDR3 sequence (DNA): TGTGCCAGCAGTTTAAGAAGGGGAAGAGACTATGGCTACACCTTC. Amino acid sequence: CASSLRRGRDYGYTF.

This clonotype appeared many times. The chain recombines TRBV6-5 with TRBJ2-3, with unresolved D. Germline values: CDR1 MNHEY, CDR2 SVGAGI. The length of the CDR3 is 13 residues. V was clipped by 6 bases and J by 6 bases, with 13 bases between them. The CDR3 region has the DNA TGTGCCAGCAGCCAAGACCGAGGCGATACGCAGTATTTT. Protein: CASSQDRGDTQYF.

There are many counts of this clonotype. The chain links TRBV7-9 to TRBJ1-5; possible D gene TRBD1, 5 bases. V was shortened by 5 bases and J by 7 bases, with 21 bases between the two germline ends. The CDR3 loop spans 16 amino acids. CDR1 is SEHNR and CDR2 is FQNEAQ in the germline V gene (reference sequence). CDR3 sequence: CASSPPGGEGRQPQHF. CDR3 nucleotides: TGTGCCAGCAGCCCCCCCGGGGGGGAAGGTCGGCAGCCCCAGCATTTT.

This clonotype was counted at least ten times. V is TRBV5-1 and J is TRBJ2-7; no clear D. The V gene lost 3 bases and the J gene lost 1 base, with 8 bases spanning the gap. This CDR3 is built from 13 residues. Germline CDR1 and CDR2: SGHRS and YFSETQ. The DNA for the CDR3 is TGCGCCAGCAGCTCCCAGGTTTCCTACGAGCAGTACTTC. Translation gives CASSSQVSYEQYF.

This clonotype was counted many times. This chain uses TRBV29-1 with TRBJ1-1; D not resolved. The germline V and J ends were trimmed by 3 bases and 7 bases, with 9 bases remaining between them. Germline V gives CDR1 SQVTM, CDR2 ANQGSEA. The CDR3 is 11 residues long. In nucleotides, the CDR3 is TGCAGCGTTGAGTGGGCCTATGAAGCTTTCTTT. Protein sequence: CSVEWAYEAFF.

In nucleotides, the CDR3 is TGCGCCAGCAGCCAAAAAGGCCTGGGGACTAGCGGGGGGGCCCGTGAGCAGTTCTTC. This gives the protein CASSQKGLGTSGGAREQFF. The rearrangement joins TRBV5-1 to TRBJ2-1; 16 positions agree with TRBD2. J gave up 9 bases and V 4 bases, and 16 bases lay outside the gene matches. The V gene's germline CDR1 is SGHRS and CDR2 YFSETQ. This CDR3 has 19 amino acids. The whole variable domain, filled in from reference TRBV5-1 and TRBJ2-1, reads KAGVTQTPRYLIKTRGQQVTLSCSPISGHRSVSWYQQTPGQGLQFLFEYFSETQRNKGNFPGRFSGRQFSNSRSEMNVSTLELGDSALYLCASSQKGLGTSGGAREQFFGPGTRLTVL.

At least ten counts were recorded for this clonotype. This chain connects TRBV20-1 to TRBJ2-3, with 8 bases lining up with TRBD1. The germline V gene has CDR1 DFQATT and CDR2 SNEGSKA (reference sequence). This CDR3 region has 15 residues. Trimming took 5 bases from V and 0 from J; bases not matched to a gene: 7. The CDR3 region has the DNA TGCAGTGCTTATCGCCGGGACAGGAGCACAGATACGCAGTATTTT. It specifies CSAYRRDRSTDTQYF.

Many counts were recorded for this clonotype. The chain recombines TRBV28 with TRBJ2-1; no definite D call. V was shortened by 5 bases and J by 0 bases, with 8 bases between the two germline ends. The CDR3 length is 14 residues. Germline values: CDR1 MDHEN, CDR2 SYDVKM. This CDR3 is CASSPTVSYNEQFF. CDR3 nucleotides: TGTGCCAGCAGTCCGACGGTCTCCTACAATGAGCAGTTCTTC.

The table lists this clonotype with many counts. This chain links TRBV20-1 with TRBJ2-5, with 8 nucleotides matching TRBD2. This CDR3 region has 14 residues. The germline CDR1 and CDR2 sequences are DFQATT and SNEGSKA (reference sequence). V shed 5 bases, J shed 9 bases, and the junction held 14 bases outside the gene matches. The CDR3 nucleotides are TGCAGTGCTGTTACTAGCGCTGGGCGGGGGGCCCAGTACTTC. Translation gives CSAVTSAGRGAQYF.

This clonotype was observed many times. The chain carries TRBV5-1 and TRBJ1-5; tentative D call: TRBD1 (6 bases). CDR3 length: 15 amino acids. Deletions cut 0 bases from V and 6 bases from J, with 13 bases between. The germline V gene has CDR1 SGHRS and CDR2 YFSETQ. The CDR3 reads CASSLDTGHGQPQHF. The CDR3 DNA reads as TGCGCCAGCAGCTTGGATACAGGGCATGGTCAGCCCCAGCATTTT.

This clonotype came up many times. CDR3 amino acids: CASRDTGTDTQYF. The CDR3, as DNA: TGTGCCAGCAGGGATACCGGCACAGATACGCAGTATTTT. The chain is built from TRBV6-1 and TRBJ2-3; D is unresolved. CDR3 size: 13 residues. Germline V lookup: CDR1 MNHNS, CDR2 SASEGT. The V and J ends lost 6 bases and 1 base respectively, with 8 bases between them.

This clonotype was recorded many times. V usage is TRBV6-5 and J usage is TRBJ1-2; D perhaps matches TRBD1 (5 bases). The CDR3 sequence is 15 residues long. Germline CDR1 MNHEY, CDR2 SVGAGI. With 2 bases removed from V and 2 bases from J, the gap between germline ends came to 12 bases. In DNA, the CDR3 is TGTGCCAGCAGTTACCGTAGGGCAGGGAACTATGGCTACACCTTC. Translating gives CASSYRRAGNYGYTF.

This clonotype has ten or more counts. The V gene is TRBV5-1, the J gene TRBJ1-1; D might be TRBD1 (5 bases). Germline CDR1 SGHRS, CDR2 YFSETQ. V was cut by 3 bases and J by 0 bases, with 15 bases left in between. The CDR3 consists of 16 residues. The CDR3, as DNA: TGCGCCAGCAGCTGGAGGACACCTGACATGAACACTGAAGCTTTCTTT. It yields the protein CASSWRTPDMNTEAFF.

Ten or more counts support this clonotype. This CDR3 is CASRITGLGEQYF. The CDR3 DNA follows: TGTGCCAGCAGAATAACAGGGTTGGGGGAGCAGTACTTC. This chain connects TRBV5-5 to TRBJ2-7; D is possibly TRBD1 (6 bases). This CDR3 has 13 amino acids. Germline V gives CDR1 SGHKS, CDR2 YYEKEE (reference sequence). Trimming removed 5 bases at V and 7 bases at J, with 16 bases between.